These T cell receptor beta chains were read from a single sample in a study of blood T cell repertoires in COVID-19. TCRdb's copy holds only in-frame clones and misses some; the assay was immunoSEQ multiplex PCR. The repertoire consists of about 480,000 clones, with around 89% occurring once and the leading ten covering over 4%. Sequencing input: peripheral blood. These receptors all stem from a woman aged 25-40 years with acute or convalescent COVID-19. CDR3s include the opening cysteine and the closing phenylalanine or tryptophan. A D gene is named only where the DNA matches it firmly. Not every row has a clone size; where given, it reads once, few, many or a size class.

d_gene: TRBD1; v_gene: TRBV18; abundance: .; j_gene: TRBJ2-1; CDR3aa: CASSPQGQGADNEQFF; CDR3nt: TGTGCCAGCTCACCCCAGGGACAGGGGGCGGACAATGAGCAGTTCTTC
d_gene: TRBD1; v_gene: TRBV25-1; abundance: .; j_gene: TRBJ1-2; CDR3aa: CASSELDRGQGPRYTF; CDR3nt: TGTGCCAGCAGTGAATTGGATAGGGGGCAAGGCCCTCGCTACACCTTC
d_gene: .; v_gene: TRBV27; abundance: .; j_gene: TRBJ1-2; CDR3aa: CASSVGGYGYTF; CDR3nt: TGTGCCAGCAGCGTCGGGGGATATGGCTACACCTTC
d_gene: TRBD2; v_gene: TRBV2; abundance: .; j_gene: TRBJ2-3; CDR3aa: CASRRASGPLTDTQYF; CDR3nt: TGTGCCAGCAGGCGTGCTAGCGGACCCCTCACAGATACGCAGTATTTT
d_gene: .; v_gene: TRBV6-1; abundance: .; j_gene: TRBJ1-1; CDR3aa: CASSERYTEAFF; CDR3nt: TGTGCCAGCAGTGAACGGTACACTGAAGCTTTCTTT
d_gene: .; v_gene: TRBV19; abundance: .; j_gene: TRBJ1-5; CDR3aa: CASSTSLGGDSNQPQHF; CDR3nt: TGTGCCAGTAGTACCTCCCTCGGGGGGGATAGCAATCAGCCCCAGCATTTT
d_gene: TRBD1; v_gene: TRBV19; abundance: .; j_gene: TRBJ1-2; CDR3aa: CASRPGTGENYGYTF; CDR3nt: TGTGCCAGTAGGCCAGGGACAGGCGAAAACTATGGCTACACCTTC
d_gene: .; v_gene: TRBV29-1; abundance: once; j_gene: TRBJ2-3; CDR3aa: CSVEKTAFTDTQYF; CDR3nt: TGCAGCGTTGAAAAGACAGCTTTCACAGATACGCAGTATTTT
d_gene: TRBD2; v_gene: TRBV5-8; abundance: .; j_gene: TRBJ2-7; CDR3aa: CASSLGRGSSYEQYF; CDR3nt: TGTGCCAGCAGCCTAGGGAGGGGCAGCTCCTACGAGCAGTACTTC
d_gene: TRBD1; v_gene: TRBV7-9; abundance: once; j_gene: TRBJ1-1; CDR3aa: CASSLDGTGTSREAFF; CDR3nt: TGTGCCAGCAGCTTAGATGGGACAGGGACTTCTCGAGAGGCTTTCTTT
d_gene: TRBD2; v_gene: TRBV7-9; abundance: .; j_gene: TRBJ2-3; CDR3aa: CASSPGTSGKNTQYF; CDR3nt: TGTGCCAGCAGCCCCGGGACTAGCGGAAAAAATACGCAGTATTTT
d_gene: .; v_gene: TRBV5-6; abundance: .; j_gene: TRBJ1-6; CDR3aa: CASSLGPGGPLHF; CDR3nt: TGTGCCAGCAGCTTGGGGCCCGGGGGACCCCTCCACTTT
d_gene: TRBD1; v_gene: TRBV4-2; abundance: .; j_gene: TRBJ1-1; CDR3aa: CASRPTGGNTEAFF; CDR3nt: TGTGCCAGCAGACCGACAGGGGGGAACACTGAAGCTTTCTTT
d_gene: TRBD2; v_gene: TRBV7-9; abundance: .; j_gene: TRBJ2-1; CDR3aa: CASSRGGARSSYNEQFF; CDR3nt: TGTGCCAGCAGTCGCGGGGGGGCAAGAAGCTCCTACAATGAGCAGTTCTTC
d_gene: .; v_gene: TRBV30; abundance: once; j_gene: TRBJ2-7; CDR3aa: CAWSVGAAQYF; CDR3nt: TGTGCCTGGAGTGTAGGGGCTGCGCAGTACTTC
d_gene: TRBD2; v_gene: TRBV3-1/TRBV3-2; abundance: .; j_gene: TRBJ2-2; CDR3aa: CASSPRGGEGKLFF; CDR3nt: TGTGCCAGCAGCCCGCGCGGGGGGGAAGGTAAACTGTTTTTT
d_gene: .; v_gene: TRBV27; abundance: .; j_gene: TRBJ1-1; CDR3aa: CASSPTIRTEAFF; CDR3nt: TGTGCCAGCAGTCCCACTATTCGCACTGAAGCTTTCTTT
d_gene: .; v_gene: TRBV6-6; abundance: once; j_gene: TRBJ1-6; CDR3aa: CASSSGGFYNSPLHF; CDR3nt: TGTGCCAGCAGTTCTGGCGGGTTCTATAATTCACCCCTCCACTTT
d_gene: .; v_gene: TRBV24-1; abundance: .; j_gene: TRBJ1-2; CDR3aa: CATSDAGLHGYTF; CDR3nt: TGTGCCACCAGTGATGCGGGACTCCATGGCTACACCTTC
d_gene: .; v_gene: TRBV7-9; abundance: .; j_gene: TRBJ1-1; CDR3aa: CASSLVTGTEAFF; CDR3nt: TGTGCCAGCAGCTTAGTCACCGGCACTGAAGCTTTCTTT
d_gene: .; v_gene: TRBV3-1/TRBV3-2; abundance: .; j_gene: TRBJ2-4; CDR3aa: CASSQEGQGRAKNIQYF; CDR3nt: TGTGCCAGCAGCCAAGAAGGGCAGGGTAGAGCCAAAAACATTCAGTACTTC
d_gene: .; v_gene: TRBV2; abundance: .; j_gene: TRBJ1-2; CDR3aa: CASSEGGTNYGYTF; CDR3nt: TGTGCCAGCAGTGAGGGGGGAACTAACTATGGCTACACCTTC
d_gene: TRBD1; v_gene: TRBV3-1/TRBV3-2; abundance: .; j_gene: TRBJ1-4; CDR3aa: CASSQGTGEGEKLFF; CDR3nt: TGTGCCAGCAGCCAAGGGACAGGGGAAGGGGAAAAACTGTTTTTT
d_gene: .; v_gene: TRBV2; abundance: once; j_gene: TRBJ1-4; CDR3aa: CASTTRQGVVEKLFF; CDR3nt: TGTGCCAGCACCACCCGACAAGGGGTTGTTGAAAAACTGTTTTTT
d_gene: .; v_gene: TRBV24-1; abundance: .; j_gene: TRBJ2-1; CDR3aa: CATSDTTLGSAYNEQFF; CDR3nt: TGTGCCACCAGTGATACCACACTAGGGTCGGCCTACAATGAGCAGTTCTTC
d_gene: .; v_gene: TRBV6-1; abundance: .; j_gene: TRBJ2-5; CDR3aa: CASSEVTGISLETQYF; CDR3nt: TGTGCCAGCAGTGAAGTCACAGGGATTAGTTTAGAGACCCAGTACTTC
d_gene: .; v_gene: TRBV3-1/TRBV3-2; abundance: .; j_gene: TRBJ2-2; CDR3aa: CASSQDRQAPRTGELFF; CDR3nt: TGTGCCAGCAGCCAGGATCGACAGGCCCCGCGCACCGGGGAGCTGTTTTTT
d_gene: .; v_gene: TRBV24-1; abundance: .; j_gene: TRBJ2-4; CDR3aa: CATSAGGGWNIQYF; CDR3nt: TGTGCCACCAGTGCGGGAGGGGGCTGGAACATTCAGTACTTC
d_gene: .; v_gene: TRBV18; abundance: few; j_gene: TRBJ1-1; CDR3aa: CASSPSGRVPLNTEAFF; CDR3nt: TGTGCCAGCTCACCATCCGGCAGGGTTCCTTTGAACACTGAAGCTTTCTTT
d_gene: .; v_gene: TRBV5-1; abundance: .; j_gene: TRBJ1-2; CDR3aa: CASSGANYGYTF; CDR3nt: TGCGCCAGCAGTGGAGCTAACTATGGCTACACCTTC
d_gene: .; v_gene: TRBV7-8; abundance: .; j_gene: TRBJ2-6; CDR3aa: CASSLRKISGANVLTF; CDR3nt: TGTGCCAGCAGCTTGAGGAAGATCTCTGGGGCCAACGTCCTGACTTTC
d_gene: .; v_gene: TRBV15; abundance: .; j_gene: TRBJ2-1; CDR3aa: CATSRDTNPYNEQFF; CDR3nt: TGTGCCACCAGCAGAGACACTAACCCTTACAATGAGCAGTTCTTC
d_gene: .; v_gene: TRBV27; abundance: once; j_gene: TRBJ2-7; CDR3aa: CASRTKFGTYQSEQYF; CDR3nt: TGTGCCAGCAGAACGAAGTTTGGGACATATCAGTCGGAGCAGTACTTC
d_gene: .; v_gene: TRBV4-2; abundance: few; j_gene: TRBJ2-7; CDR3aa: CASSQDWRGGEQYF; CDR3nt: TGTGCCAGCAGCCAAGATTGGCGAGGGGGCGAGCAGTACTTC
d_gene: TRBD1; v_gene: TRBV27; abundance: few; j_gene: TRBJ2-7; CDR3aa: CASSPGQGYEQYF; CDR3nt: TGTGCCAGCAGTCCGGGACAGGGATACGAGCAGTACTTC
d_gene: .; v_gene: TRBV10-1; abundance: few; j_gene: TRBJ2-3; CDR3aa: CASSDPAATDTQYF; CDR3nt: TGCGCCAGCAGTGATCCAGCGGCGACAGATACGCAGTATTTT
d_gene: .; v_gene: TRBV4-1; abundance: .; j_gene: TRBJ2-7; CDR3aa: CASSHKSGYEQYF; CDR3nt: TGCGCCAGCAGCCATAAGTCGGGTTACGAGCAGTACTTC
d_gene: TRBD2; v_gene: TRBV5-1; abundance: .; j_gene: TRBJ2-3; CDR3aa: CASSLFAGGTDTQYF; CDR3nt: TGCGCCAGCAGCTTGTTTGCGGGGGGCACAGATACGCAGTATTTT
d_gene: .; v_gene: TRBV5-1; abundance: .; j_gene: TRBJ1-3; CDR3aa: CASSYGGEFGNTIYF; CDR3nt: TGCGCCAGCAGCTACGGGGGTGAATTTGGAAACACCATATATTTT
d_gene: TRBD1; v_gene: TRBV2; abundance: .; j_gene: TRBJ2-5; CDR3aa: CASRDRDRGFETQYF; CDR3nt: TGTGCCAGCAGGGACCGGGACAGGGGGTTTGAGACCCAGTACTTC
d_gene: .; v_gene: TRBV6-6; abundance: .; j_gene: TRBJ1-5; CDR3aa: CASTENSSNQPQHF; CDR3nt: TGTGCCAGCACTGAAAACTCTAGCAATCAGCCCCAGCATTTT
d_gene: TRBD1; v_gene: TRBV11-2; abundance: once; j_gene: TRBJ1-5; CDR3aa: CASSRDRDQPQHF; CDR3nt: TGTGCCAGCAGCCGAGACAGGGATCAGCCCCAGCATTTT
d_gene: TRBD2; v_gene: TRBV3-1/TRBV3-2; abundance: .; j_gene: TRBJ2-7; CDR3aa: CASSQDEGAGGRSYRSYEQYF; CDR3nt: TGTGCCAGCAGCCAAGATGAAGGGGCGGGGGGGCGATCCTACCGCTCCTACGAGCAGTACTTC
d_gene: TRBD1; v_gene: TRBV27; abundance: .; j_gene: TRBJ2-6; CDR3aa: CASSHRGSGANVLTF; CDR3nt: TGTGCCAGCAGTCACAGGGGATCAGGGGCCAACGTCCTGACTTTC
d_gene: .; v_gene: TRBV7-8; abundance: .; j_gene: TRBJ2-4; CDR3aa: CASSSAANWGVKNIQYF; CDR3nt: TGTGCCAGCAGCTCAGCCGCAAATTGGGGGGTCAAAAACATTCAGTACTTC
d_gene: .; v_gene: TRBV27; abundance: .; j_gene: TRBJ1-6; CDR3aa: CASSSGQLISPLHF; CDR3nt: TGTGCCAGCAGTTCGGGACAACTAATTTCACCCCTCCACTTT
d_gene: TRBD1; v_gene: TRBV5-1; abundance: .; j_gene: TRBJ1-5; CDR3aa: CASSLEGQGGQPQHF; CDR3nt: TGCGCCAGCAGCTTGGAAGGTCAGGGGGGCCAGCCCCAGCATTTT
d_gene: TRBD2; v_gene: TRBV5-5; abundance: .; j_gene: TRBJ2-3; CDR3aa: CASSREADTQYF; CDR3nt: TGTGCCAGCAGCCGGGAGGCGGATACGCAGTATTTT
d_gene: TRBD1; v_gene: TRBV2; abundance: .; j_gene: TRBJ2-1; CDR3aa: CASSGGQGIHNEQFF; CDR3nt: TGTGCCAGCAGTGGGGGACAGGGGATCCACAATGAGCAGTTCTTC
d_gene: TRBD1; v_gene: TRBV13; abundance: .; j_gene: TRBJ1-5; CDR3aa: CASSKGQGLNQPQHF; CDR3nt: TGTGCCAGCAGCAAGGGACAGGGCTTGAATCAGCCCCAGCATTTT
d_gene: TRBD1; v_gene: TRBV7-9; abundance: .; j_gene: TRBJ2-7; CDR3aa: CASSLEDRRYEQYF; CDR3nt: TGTGCCAGCAGCTTAGAGGACAGGAGATACGAGCAGTACTTC
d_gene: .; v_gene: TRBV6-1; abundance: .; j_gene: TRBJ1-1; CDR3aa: CASSEGQLKMNTEAFF; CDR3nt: TGTGCCAGCAGTGAAGGACAGCTTAAGATGAACACTGAAGCTTTCTTT
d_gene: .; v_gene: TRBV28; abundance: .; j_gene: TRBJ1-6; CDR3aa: CASNLQGWSSPLHF; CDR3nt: TGTGCCAGCAACCTACAGGGTTGGAGTTCACCCCTCCACTTT
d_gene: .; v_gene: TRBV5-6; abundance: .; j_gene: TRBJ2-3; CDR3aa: CASTETGKTDTQYF; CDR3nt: TGTGCCAGCACAGAGACAGGAAAAACAGATACGCAGTATTTT
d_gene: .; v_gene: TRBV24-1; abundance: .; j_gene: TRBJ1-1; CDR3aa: CATRTGYEIIEAFF; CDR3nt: TGTGCCACCAGGACAGGCTACGAAATTATTGAAGCTTTCTTT
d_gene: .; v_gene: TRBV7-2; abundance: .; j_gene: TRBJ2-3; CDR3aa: CASSPWSAGDTQYF; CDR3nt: TGTGCCAGCAGCCCCTGGTCAGCAGGGGATACGCAGTATTTT
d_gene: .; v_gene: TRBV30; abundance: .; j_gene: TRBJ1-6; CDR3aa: CAWSLGRNSPLHF; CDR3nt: TGTGCCTGGAGCTTGGGGCGGAATTCACCCCTCCACTTT
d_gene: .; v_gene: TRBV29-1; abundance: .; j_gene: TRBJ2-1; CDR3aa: CSVHTSSRNEQFF; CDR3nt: TGCAGCGTTCACACTAGTTCCAGGAATGAGCAGTTCTTC
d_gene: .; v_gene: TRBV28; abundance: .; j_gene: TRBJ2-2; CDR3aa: CASSEIQGTLTGELFF; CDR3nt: TGTGCCAGCAGCGAAATTCAGGGAACACTCACCGGGGAGCTGTTTTTT
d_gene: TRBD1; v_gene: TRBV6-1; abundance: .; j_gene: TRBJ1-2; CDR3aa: CASSEALTGSYGYTF; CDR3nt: TGTGCCAGCAGTGAAGCACTGACAGGGTCCTATGGCTACACCTTC